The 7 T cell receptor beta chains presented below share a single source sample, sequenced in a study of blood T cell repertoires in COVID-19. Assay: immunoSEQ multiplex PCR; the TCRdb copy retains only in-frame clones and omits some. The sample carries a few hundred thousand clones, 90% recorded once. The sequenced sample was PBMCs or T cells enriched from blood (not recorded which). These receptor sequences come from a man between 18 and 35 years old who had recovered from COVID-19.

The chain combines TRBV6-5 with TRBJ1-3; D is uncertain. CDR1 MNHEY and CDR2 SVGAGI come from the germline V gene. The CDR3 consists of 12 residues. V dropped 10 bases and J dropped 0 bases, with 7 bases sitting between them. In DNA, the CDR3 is TGTGCCACCCACGGCTCTGGAAACACCATATATTTT. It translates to CATHGSGNTIYF.

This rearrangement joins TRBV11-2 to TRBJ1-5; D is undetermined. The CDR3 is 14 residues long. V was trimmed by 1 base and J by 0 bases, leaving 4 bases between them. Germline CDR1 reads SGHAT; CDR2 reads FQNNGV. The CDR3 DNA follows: TGTGCCAGCAGCTTAGCCTATAGCAATCAGCCCCAGCATTTT. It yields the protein CASSLAYSNQPQHF.

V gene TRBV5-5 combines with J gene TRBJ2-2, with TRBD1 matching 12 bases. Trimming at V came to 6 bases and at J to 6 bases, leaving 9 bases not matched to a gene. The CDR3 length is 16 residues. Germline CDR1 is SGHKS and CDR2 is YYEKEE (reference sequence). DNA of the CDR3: TGTGCCAGCACCCCCCTGGGACAGGGGGCCCCCGGGGAGCTGTTTTTT. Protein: CASTPLGQGAPGELFF.

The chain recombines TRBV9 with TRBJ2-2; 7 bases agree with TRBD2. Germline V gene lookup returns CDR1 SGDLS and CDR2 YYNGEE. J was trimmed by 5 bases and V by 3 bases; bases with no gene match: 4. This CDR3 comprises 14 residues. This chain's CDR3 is CASSDLGGTGELFF. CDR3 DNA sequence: TGTGCCAGCAGCGACCTGGGGGGGACCGGGGAGCTGTTTTTT.

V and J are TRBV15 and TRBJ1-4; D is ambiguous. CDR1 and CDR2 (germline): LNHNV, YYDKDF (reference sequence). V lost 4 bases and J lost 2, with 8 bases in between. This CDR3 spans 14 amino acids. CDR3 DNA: TGTGCCACCAGCATTCCTCCTACTAATGAAAAACTGTTTTTT. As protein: CATSIPPTNEKLFF.

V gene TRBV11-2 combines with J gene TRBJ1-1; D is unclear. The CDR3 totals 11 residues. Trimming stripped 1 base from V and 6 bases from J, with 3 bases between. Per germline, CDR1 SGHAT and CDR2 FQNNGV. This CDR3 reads CASSLVSEAFF. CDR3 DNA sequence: TGTGCCAGCAGCTTAGTCTCTGAAGCTTTCTTT.

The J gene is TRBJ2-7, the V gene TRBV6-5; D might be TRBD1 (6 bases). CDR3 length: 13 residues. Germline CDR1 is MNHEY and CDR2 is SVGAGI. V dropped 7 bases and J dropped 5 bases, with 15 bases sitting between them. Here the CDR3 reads CASKGQSFNEQYF. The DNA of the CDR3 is TGTGCCAGCAAAGGACAGTCGTTCAACGAGCAGTACTTC.